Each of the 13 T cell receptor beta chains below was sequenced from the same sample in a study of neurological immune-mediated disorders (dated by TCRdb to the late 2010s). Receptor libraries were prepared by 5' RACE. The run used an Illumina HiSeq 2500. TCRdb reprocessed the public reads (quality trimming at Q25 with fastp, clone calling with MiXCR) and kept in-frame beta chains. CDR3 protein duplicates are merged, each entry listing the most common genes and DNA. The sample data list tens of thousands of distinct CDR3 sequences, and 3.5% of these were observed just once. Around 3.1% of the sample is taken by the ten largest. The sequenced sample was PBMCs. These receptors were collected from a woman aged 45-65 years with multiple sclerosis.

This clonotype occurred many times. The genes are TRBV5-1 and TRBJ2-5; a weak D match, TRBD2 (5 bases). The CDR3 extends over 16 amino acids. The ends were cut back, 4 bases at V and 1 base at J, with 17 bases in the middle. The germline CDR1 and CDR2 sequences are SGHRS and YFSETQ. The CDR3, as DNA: TGCGCCAGCAGCCTGGGCCGAGGGCAGCCCCAAGAGACCCAGTACTTC. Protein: CASSLGRGQPQETQYF.

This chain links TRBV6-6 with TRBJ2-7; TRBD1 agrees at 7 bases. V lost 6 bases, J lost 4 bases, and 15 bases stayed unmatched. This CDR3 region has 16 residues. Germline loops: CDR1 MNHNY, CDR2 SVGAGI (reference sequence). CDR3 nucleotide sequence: TGTGCCAGCAGCCGAGATCGAGGGGGCGGGCGTTACGAGCAGTACTTC. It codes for CASSRDRGGGRYEQYF.

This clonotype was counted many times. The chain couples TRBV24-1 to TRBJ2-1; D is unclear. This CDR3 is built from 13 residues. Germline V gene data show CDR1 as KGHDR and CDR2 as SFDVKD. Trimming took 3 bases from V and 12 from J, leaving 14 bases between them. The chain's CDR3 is CATSDLTTLGQFF. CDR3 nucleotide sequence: TGTGCCACCAGTGATCTGACCACGCTCGGGCAGTTCTTC.

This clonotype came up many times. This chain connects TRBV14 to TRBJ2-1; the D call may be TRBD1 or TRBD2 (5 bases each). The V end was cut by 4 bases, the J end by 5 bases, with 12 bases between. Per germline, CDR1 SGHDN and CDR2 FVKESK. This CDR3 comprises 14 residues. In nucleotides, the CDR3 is TGTGCCAGCAGCCGCTGGGACGGAAACAATGAGCAGTTCTTC. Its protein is CASSRWDGNNEQFF.

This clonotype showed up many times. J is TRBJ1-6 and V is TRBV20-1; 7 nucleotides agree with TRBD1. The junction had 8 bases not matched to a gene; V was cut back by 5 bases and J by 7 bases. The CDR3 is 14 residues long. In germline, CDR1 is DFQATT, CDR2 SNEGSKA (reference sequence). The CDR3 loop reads CSAHDRVRNSPLHF. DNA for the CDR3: TGCAGTGCTCATGACAGGGTTCGGAATTCACCCCTCCACTTT.

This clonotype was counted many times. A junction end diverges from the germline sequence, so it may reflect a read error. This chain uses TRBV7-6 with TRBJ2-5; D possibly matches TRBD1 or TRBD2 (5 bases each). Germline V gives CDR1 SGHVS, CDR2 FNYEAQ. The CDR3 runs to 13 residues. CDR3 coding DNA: TGTGCCAGCAGCTTAGATCCTCGGGGCAAGAGTCAGTTC. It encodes CASSLDPRGKSQF.

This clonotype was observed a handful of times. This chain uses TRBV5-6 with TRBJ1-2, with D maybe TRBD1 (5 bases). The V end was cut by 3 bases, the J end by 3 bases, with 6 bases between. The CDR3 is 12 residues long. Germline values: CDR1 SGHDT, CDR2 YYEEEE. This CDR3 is CASSSRDYGYTF. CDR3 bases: TGTGCCAGCAGCTCCAGGGACTATGGCTACACCTTC. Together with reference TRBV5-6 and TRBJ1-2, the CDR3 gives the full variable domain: DAGVTQSPTHLIKTRGQQVTLRCSPKSGHDTVSWYQQALGQGPQFIFQYYEEEERQRGNFPDRFSGHQFPNYSSELNVNALLLGDSALYLCASSSRDYGYTFGSGTRLTVV.

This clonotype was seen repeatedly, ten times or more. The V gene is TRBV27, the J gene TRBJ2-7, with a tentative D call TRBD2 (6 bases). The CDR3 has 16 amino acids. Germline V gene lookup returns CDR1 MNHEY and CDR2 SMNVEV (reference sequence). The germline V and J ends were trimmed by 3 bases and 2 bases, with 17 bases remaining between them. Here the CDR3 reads CASSLDRGIYTYEQYF. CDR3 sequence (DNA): TGTGCCAGCAGTTTGGACCGGGGGATTTATACCTACGAGCAGTACTTC.

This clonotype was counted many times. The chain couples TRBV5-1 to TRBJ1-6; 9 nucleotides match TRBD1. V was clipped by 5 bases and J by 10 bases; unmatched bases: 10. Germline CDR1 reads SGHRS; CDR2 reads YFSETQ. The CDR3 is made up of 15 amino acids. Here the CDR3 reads CASRELTGGNSPLHF. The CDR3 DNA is TGCGCCAGCAGAGAACTGACAGGGGGTAACTCACCCCTCCACTTT.

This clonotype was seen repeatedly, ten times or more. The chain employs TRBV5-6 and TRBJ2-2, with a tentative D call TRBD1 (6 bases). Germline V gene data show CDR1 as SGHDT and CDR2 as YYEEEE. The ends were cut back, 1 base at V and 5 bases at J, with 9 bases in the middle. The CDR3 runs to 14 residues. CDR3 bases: TGTGCCAGCAGCTTGCAACAGGGTACCGGGGAGCTGTTTTTT. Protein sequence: CASSLQQGTGELFF. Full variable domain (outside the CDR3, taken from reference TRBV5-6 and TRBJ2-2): DAGVTQSPTHLIKTRGQQVTLRCSPKSGHDTVSWYQQALGQGPQFIFQYYEEEERQRGNFPDRFSGHQFPNYSSELNVNALLLGDSALYLCASSLQQGTGELFFGEGSRLTVL.

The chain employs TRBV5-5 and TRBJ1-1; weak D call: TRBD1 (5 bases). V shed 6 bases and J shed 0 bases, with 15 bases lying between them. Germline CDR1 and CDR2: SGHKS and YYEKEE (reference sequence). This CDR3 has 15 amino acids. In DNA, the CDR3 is TGTGCCAGCAACCCGTCAGGGAATATGAACACTGAAGCTTTCTTT. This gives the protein CASNPSGNMNTEAFF.

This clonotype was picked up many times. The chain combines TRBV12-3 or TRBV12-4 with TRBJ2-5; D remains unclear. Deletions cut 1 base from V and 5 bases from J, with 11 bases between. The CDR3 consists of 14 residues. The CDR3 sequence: CASSLVGAGETQYF. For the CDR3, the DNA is TGTGCCAGCAGTTTAGTTGGTGCCGGTGAGACCCAGTACTTC.

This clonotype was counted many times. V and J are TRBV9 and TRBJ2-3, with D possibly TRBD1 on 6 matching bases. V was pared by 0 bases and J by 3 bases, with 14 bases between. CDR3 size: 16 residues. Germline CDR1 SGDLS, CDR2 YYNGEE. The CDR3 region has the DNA TGTGCCAGCAGCGTAGACGTGACAGGAGTAACAGATACGCAGTATTTT. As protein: CASSVDVTGVTDTQYF.